Listed here are 32 T cell receptor beta chains from one sample, sequenced in a study of cytomegalovirus exposure and HLA in healthy donors. The primer mix had 60 Vbeta and 13 Jbeta primers. The assay was immunoSEQ multiplex PCR, and TCRdb's table has in-frame clones only and misses some. The sample lists around 120,000 clones, more than 80% occurring once. Sequencing input: PBMCs. The source of these receptors is a male donor in good health and CMV-seronegative.

This sequence joins TRBV5-8 and TRBJ1-5; D possibly corresponds to TRBD1 (6 bases). The CDR3 spans 17 residues. Per the germline V gene, CDR1 is SGHTS and CDR2 is YDEGEE. V lost 0 bases and J lost 0, with 13 bases in between. CDR3 residues: CASSLEDRRYSNQPQHF. CDR3 in DNA: TGTGCCAGCAGCTTGGAGGACAGAAGATATAGCAATCAGCCCCAGCATTTT.

This clone was observed once. This rearrangement joins TRBV9 to TRBJ2-7, with D maybe TRBD1 (5 bases). CDR1 is SGDLS, CDR2 YYNGEE, per germline. The CDR3 sequence is 16 residues long. V was trimmed by 0 bases and J by 5 bases, leaving 18 bases between them. The CDR3 region has the DNA TGTGCCAGCAGCGTAGCCCCACTCCAGGGAAGGGACGAGCAGTACTTC. Protein: CASSVAPLQGRDEQYF. Drawing the rest from reference TRBV9 and TRBJ2-7, the complete variable domain is DSGVTQTPKHLITATGQRVTLRCSPRSGDLSVYWYQQSLDQGLQFLIQYYNGEERAKGNILERFSAQQFPDLHSELNLSSLELGDSALYFCASSVAPLQGRDEQYFGPGTRLTVT.

The CDR3 nucleotides are TGCGCCAGCAGCTTGTCACAAGAGACCCAGTACTTC. Its protein is CASSLSQETQYF. The rearrangement links TRBV5-1 to TRBJ2-5; no firm D call. V was cut by 1 base and J by 2 bases, with 3 bases left in between. Germline V gene lookup returns CDR1 SGHRS and CDR2 YFSETQ. The CDR3 runs 12 residues.

This sequence joins TRBV18 and TRBJ2-7; TRBD1 matches at 7 bases. Losses at the gene ends were 2 bases for V and 2 bases for J; bases not matched to a gene: 9. The CDR3 runs to 16 residues. Germline CDR1 reads KGHSH; CDR2 reads LQKENI. CDR3 bases: TGTGCCAGCTCACCAAACGACAGGGTATACCCCTACGAGCAGTACTTC. As protein: CASSPNDRVYPYEQYF.

The chain employs TRBV7-2 and TRBJ2-2; D is unclear. Germline V gives CDR1 SGHTA, CDR2 FQGNSA. The CDR3 is made up of 15 amino acids. Trimming pared 2 bases from V and 4 bases from J, leaving 11 bases between. The CDR3 here is CASSLWRMPTGELFF. CDR3 DNA: TGTGCCAGCAGCTTATGGCGGATGCCCACCGGGGAGCTGTTTTTT.

Notes on this clone: The junction departs from germline at one end; a sequencing error may be responsible. The chain is built from TRBV7-9 and TRBJ1-1; tentatively, D is TRBD1 (5 bases). Germline loops: CDR1 SEHNR, CDR2 FQNEAQ (reference sequence). The CDR3 has 15 amino acids. The CDR3 region is CSSSLGSRADTEAFF. In DNA, the CDR3 is TGTTCCAGCAGCTTAGGGTCCAGGGCGGACACTGAAGCTTTCTTT.

This rearrangement joins TRBV6-4 to TRBJ2-7; no clear D. Germline V CDR1 and CDR2: MRHNA, SNTAGT. The CDR3 is 12 residues long. Trimming cost V 10 bases and J 2 bases, with 12 bases left between them. The CDR3 DNA is TGTGCCAACTGCCTGAGTCCCTACGAGCAGTACTTC. It encodes CANCLSPYEQYF.

The chain uses TRBV19 and TRBJ2-2; 7 bases line up with TRBD1. V trimming: 4 bases; J trimming: 6 bases; junction bases outside the gene matches: 8. CDR3 length: 15 amino acids. Germline V lookup: CDR1 LNHDA, CDR2 SQIVND (reference sequence). CDR3 amino acids: CASSTQRQGAGELFF. As DNA, the CDR3 is TGTGCCAGTAGTACCCAACGACAGGGCGCCGGGGAGCTGTTTTTT.

The genes are TRBV19 and TRBJ2-2; D is perhaps TRBD2 (6 bases). V was trimmed by 7 bases and J by 3 bases, leaving 9 bases between them. Germline loops: CDR1 LNHDA, CDR2 SQIVND (reference sequence). The CDR3 extends over 13 amino acids. The CDR3 protein is CASMTSYTGELFF. The CDR3 DNA sequence: TGTGCCAGTATGACTAGTTACACCGGGGAGCTGTTTTTT.

V usage is TRBV6-1 and J usage is TRBJ2-7; 7 bases are shared with TRBD1. Germline assignment: CDR1 MNHNS and CDR2 SASEGT. The ends lost 7 bases at V and 3 bases at J; junction bases unmatched: 12. The CDR3 has 15 amino acids. CDR3 amino acids: CASMIRDSRGYEQYF. Here the CDR3 DNA reads TGTGCCAGCATGATCCGGGACAGCCGGGGCTACGAGCAGTACTTC.

The V call is TRBV6-5, the J call TRBJ1-1; no clear D gene. Germline lookup yields CDR1 MNHEY and CDR2 SVGAGI. V lost 7 bases and J 4 bases, leaving 10 bases between the germline ends. The CDR3 runs 12 residues. Here the CDR3 DNA reads TGTGCCAGCAACAACGGGGTCACTGAAGCTTTCTTT. Protein sequence: CASNNGVTEAFF.

The chain couples TRBV6-1 to TRBJ1-4; the D gene is possibly TRBD1 (5 bases). The V gene lost 5 bases and the J gene lost 0 bases, with 7 bases spanning the gap. There are 14 residues in the CDR3. The germline V gene has CDR1 MNHNS and CDR2 SASEGT. The CDR3 DNA sequence: TGTGCCAGCAGTCCGACAGCAACTAATGAAAAACTGTTTTTT. This sequence encodes CASSPTATNEKLFF.

The chain couples TRBV25-1 to TRBJ1-5; the match to TRBD1 covers 10 bases. Germline trimming cut 2 bases from V and 6 bases from J; bases unmatched to any gene: 7. Germline V gene data show CDR1 as MGHDK and CDR2 as SYGVNS. This CDR3 contains 16 residues. CDR3 protein: CASSEAGTGEGQPQHF. CDR3 sequence (DNA): TGTGCCAGCAGTGAAGCCGGGACAGGGGAGGGTCAGCCCCAGCATTTT.

The chain carries TRBV7-9 and TRBJ1-1; D is undetermined. This CDR3 comprises 13 residues. V lost 5 bases and J lost 3, with 10 bases in between. The V gene's germline CDR1 is SEHNR and CDR2 FQNEAQ (reference sequence). CDR3 residues: CASSPQTHTEAFF. In DNA form, the CDR3 reads TGTGCCAGCAGCCCGCAGACTCACACTGAAGCTTTCTTT. Full variable domain (rest looked up from reference TRBV7-9 and TRBJ1-1): DTGVSQNPRHKITKRGQNVTFRCDPISEHNRLYWYRQTLGQGPEFLTYFQNEAQLEKSRLLSDRFSAERPKGSFSTLEIQRTEQGDSAMYLCASSPQTHTEAFFGQGTRLTVV.

The genes are TRBV7-2 and TRBJ1-4, with D tentatively TRBD1 (5 bases). Germline-derived CDR1 and CDR2 are SGHTA and FQGNSA. The length of the CDR3 is 15 residues. V lost 1 base, J lost 4 bases, and 10 bases lay in between. As DNA, the CDR3 is TGTGCCAGCAGCTTAGGTTGGGGGGGTAATGAAAAACTGTTTTTT. Encoded protein: CASSLGWGGNEKLFF.

The count of this clone is one. The gene calls are TRBV20-1 and TRBJ1-3; no reliable D call. Trimming stripped 6 bases from V and 7 bases from J, with 10 bases between. This CDR3 is built from 11 residues. The germline V gene has CDR1 DFQATT and CDR2 SNEGSKA (reference sequence). Here the CDR3 reads CSASTGNTIYF. The CDR3 bases are TGCAGTGCGTCCACCGGGAACACCATATATTTT.

CDR3 residues: CASNVQAGGLSYNEQFF. As DNA, the CDR3 is TGCGCCAGCAATGTACAAGCGGGAGGCCTCTCCTACAATGAGCAGTTCTTC. This chain uses TRBV5-1 with TRBJ2-1, with 9 positions matching TRBD2. The V gene end was trimmed by 6 bases and the J gene end by 0 bases; junction bases not matched to a gene: 10. The CDR3 is 17 residues long. The germline V gene encodes CDR1 SGHRS and CDR2 YFSETQ. Drawing the rest from reference TRBV5-1 and TRBJ2-1, the complete variable domain is KAGVTQTPRYLIKTRGQQVTLSCSPISGHRSVSWYQQTPGQGLQFLFEYFSETQRNKGNFPGRFSGRQFSNSRSEMNVSTLELGDSALYLCASNVQAGGLSYNEQFFGPGTRLTVL.

CDR3 DNA sequence: TGTGCCAGCAGGGGACAGGGCCTTAATTCACCCCTCCACTTT. Amino acid sequence: CASRGQGLNSPLHF. The rearrangement uses TRBV7-2 and TRBJ1-6, with TRBD1 matching 9 bases. V was pared by 6 bases and J by 6 bases, with 3 bases of the junction left unmatched. The CDR3 length is 14 residues. CDR1 is SGHTA, CDR2 FQGNSA, per germline.

This chain links TRBV29-1 with TRBJ2-1, with 12 bases matching TRBD2. V shed 7 bases and J 7 bases; nucleotides not matched to a gene: 5. The length of the CDR3 is 13 residues. Germline lookup yields CDR1 SQVTM and CDR2 ANQGSEA. The CDR3 DNA follows: TGCAGCGGTACGGGACTAGCGGGTAATGAGCAGTTCTTC. Protein sequence: CSGTGLAGNEQFF.

In this sample, this clone turned up once. Here the CDR3 reads CASSRRRENQPQHF. The CDR3 nucleotides are TGTGCCAGCAGCCGTAGGAGGGAGAATCAGCCCCAGCATTTT. The chain is built from TRBV4-2 and TRBJ1-5; D is undetermined. V gave up 4 bases and J gave up 4 bases, with 11 bases separating them. The CDR3 contains 14 residues. CDR1 and CDR2 (germline): LGHNA, YNFKEQ.

This clone has just one count. V usage is TRBV2 and J usage is TRBJ1-3, with 9 bases lining up with TRBD1. The CDR3 is made up of 19 amino acids. The junction had 20 bases not matched to a gene; V was cut back by 8 bases and J by 3 bases. Germline CDR1 and CDR2: SNHLY and FYNNEI. The CDR3 protein is CASYVSTGGETDRGNTIYF. The CDR3 DNA sequence: TGTGCCAGCTACGTCTCTACAGGGGGCGAAACGGATCGTGGAAACACCATATATTTT.

The gene calls are TRBV6-5 and TRBJ2-7; the D gene is possibly TRBD2 (5 bases). Trimming pared 0 bases from V and 6 bases from J, leaving 9 bases between. The CDR3 sequence is 13 residues long. Germline lookup yields CDR1 MNHEY and CDR2 SVGAGI. DNA of the CDR3: TGTGCCAGCAGTTACTCGAGACTAACCGAGCAGTACTTC. It yields the protein CASSYSRLTEQYF.

The rearrangement uses TRBV19 and TRBJ2-1; D is uncertain. CDR1 and CDR2 from the germline V gene are LNHDA and SQIVND (reference sequence). The V gene lost 5 bases and the J gene lost 0 bases, with 14 bases spanning the gap. The CDR3 length is 16 residues. CDR3 sequence: CASSPPVPSSYNEQFF. The CDR3 nucleotides read TGTGCCAGTAGTCCCCCCGTACCGAGCTCCTACAATGAGCAGTTCTTC.

This clone appeared once. This chain uses TRBV5-1 with TRBJ2-3, with 7 bases lining up with TRBD2. Germline V CDR1 and CDR2: SGHRS, YFSETQ. The CDR3 length is 14 residues. V lost 2 bases, J lost 6 bases, and 6 bases stayed unmatched. CDR3 amino acids: CASSFGEGLDTQYF. CDR3 nucleotides: TGCGCCAGCAGCTTTGGGGAGGGGCTGGATACGCAGTATTTT.

This clone was detected only a few times. V gene TRBV7-9 combines with J gene TRBJ2-5; D is undetermined. The J call is uncertain, as TRBJ2-7 better fits the DNA end. The CDR3 covers 13 residues. From germline, CDR1 is SEHNR and CDR2 FQNEAQ (reference sequence). The CDR3 nucleotides read TGTGCCAGCAGCTTAGTCTGGTCCTACGAGCAGTACTTC. Its translation: CASSLVWSYEQYF.

This clone has just a few counts. V usage is TRBV6-6 and J usage is TRBJ1-2; weak D call: TRBD1 (5 bases). The CDR3 totals 14 residues. Germline V lookup: CDR1 MNHNY, CDR2 SVGAGI (reference sequence). Trimming cost V 7 bases and J 4 bases, with 16 bases left between them. The DNA of the CDR3 is TGTGCCAGCACTCCGGGGGTGGGTGGCTATGGCTACACCTTC. Translation: CASTPGVGGYGYTF.

The chain recombines TRBV19 with TRBJ1-2; D is uncertain. The CDR3 is 12 amino acids. CDR1 and CDR2 from the germline V gene are LNHDA and SQIVND (reference sequence). Deletions cut 8 bases from V and 6 bases from J, with 13 bases between. The CDR3 DNA reads TGTGCCAGTGGGGAGGGTCCCCATGGCTACACCTTC. As protein: CASGEGPHGYTF.

The rearrangement links TRBV4-2 to TRBJ2-3; 11 nucleotides match TRBD2. CDR1 is LGHNA and CDR2 is YNFKEQ in the germline V gene. The V gene end was trimmed by 3 bases and the J gene end by 5 bases; junction bases not matched to a gene: 1. The CDR3 is 14 amino acids. This CDR3 is CASSHGTSGDTQYF. The CDR3 nucleotides read TGTGCCAGCAGCCACGGGACTAGCGGAGATACGCAGTATTTT.

In its sample, this clone was seen once. The chain couples TRBV4-1 to TRBJ1-2, with a weak D call TRBD1 (5 bases). With 0 bases removed from V and 8 bases from J, the gap between germline ends came to 16 bases. Germline assignment: CDR1 MGHRA and CDR2 YSYEKL. This CDR3 contains 15 residues. CDR3 nucleotide sequence: TGCGCCAGCAGCCAAGATCTCGGCGGACAAGCCGGCTACACCTTC. Amino acids: CASSQDLGGQAGYTF.

The V call is TRBV5-1, the J call TRBJ1-1, with 7 bases identical to TRBD1. The CDR3 is made up of 14 amino acids. Germline V gene lookup returns CDR1 SGHRS and CDR2 YFSETQ. Trimming removed 1 base from V and 4 bases from J; junction bases left unmatched: 4. Written as DNA, the CDR3 is TGCGCCAGCAGCTTGTCACAGGGGAGCACTGAAGCTTTCTTT. Its protein product is CASSLSQGSTEAFF.

The chain couples TRBV5-1 to TRBJ1-2; tentative D call: TRBD1 (6 bases). From germline, CDR1 is SGHRS and CDR2 YFSETQ. V was trimmed by 4 bases and J by 2 bases, leaving 9 bases between them. The CDR3 extends over 13 amino acids. The DNA for the CDR3 is TGCGCCAGCAGCCGGGACACCAACTATGGCTACACCTTC. Encoded protein: CASSRDTNYGYTF.

V gene TRBV2 combines with J gene TRBJ2-2, with a possible D match to TRBD2 (5 bases). Per germline, CDR1 SNHLY and CDR2 FYNNEI. The germline V and J ends were trimmed by 4 bases and 7 bases, with 13 bases remaining between them. CDR3 length: 14 amino acids. This CDR3 reads CASSVAPGIGELFF. CDR3 in DNA: TGTGCCAGCAGTGTGGCCCCCGGGATCGGGGAGCTGTTTTTT.